These 32 T cell receptor beta chains originate from one sample sequenced in a study of T cells in Graves' hyperthyroidism and ophthalmopathy. The source material, RNA transcripts, was used to amplify TCR beta CDR3 regions. The study used the HTBI primer set for a first-round RT-PCR of the TCR CDR3. Each CDR3 protein is one row after TCRdb ran MiXCR on the multiplex PCR reads. The table has around 420,000 distinct CDR3 sequences, approximately 14% seen once; the top ten hold around 7.7%. Sequences were obtained from blood. The receptors were gathered from a woman between 18 and 29 years old with Graves' hyperthyroidism.

This clonotype occurred many times. The CDR3 is CASTPEGRDYEQYF. The DNA for the CDR3 is TGCGCCAGCACCCCGGAAGGGCGGGACTACGAGCAGTACTTC. The J gene is TRBJ2-7, the V gene TRBV5-1; D possibly corresponds to TRBD2 (6 bases). The CDR3 runs to 14 residues. The ends were cut back, 6 bases at V and 3 bases at J, with 16 bases in the middle. Looked up from germline, CDR1 is SGHRS and CDR2 is YFSETQ.

This clonotype was counted many times. The CDR3 coding sequence is TGTGCCAGTAGGGTCGGCCTGGGCGGGATAAGCACAGATACGCAGTATTTT. Amino acids: CASRVGLGGISTDTQYF. The rearrangement joins TRBV12-3 or TRBV12-4 to TRBJ2-3; TRBD2 might be the D (6 bases). The V and J ends lost 9 bases and 0 bases respectively, with 22 bases between them. This CDR3 spans 17 amino acids.

The rearrangement links TRBV6-5 to TRBJ2-7; no clear D gene. The CDR3 runs to 13 residues. Looked up from germline, CDR1 is MNHEY and CDR2 is SVGAGI. The V end lost 0 bases, the J end lost 5 bases, and 8 bases lay between the germline ends. The CDR3: CASSYSPVHEQYF. The CDR3 DNA follows: TGTGCCAGCAGTTACTCGCCGGTCCACGAGCAGTACTTC.

There are many counts of this clonotype. V is TRBV12-3 or TRBV12-4 and J is TRBJ2-3; 10 bases match TRBD2. The CDR3 is 16 amino acids. With 5 bases clipped from V and 5 bases from J, the junction kept 10 bases outside the gene matches. The DNA of the CDR3 is TGTGCCAGCAGTCCGTCCAGCGGGAGGGCCTTAGATACGCAGTATTTT. Amino acid sequence: CASSPSSGRALDTQYF.

In this sample, this clonotype turned up many times. The V and J genes are TRBV12-3 or TRBV12-4 and TRBJ1-2; D not certain. V lost 1 base to trimming and J lost 1 base, with 10 bases between them. CDR3 length equals 15 residues. CDR3 sequence reads: CASSLGAGSNYGYTF. The DNA of the CDR3 is TGTGCCAGCAGTTTAGGGGCCGGCAGTAACTATGGCTACACCTTC.

This clonotype showed up many times. The chain recombines TRBV6-1 with TRBJ1-2; D might be TRBD1 (6 bases). In germline, CDR1 is MNHNS, CDR2 SASEGT. The CDR3 is 18 residues long. The ends were cut back, 4 bases at V and 0 bases at J, with 21 bases in the middle. CDR3 sequence: CASSVKVPGQRANYGYTF. The CDR3 DNA follows: TGTGCCAGCAGTGTGAAGGTACCGGGACAACGAGCTAACTATGGCTACACCTTC.

This clonotype was recorded at least ten times. V and J are TRBV7-2 and TRBJ2-7, with D maybe TRBD1 (6 bases). CDR1 is SGHTA, CDR2 FQGNSA, per germline. V lost 5 bases to trimming and J lost 4 bases, with 21 bases between them. The CDR3 covers 16 residues. The CDR3, as DNA: TGTGCCAGCAGCCGCGATGTACAGGGTTCAGGGTACGAGCAGTACTTC. Protein sequence: CASSRDVQGSGYEQYF.

This clonotype showed up many times. The chain carries TRBV10-3 and TRBJ2-7, with D perhaps TRBD1 or TRBD2 (5 bases each). V was trimmed by 3 bases and J by 0 bases, leaving 18 bases between them. The CDR3 covers 17 residues. Germline V gives CDR1 ENHRY, CDR2 SYGVKD. The CDR3 DNA follows: TGTGCCATCAGTGACCCTAACGGGGCACGTTACTCCTACGAGCAGTACTTC. This encodes CAISDPNGARYSYEQYF.

This clonotype came up many times. The genes are TRBV6-6 and TRBJ2-1; perhaps TRBD2 as D (6 bases). The CDR3 has 15 amino acids. V lost 2 bases, J lost 9 bases, and 17 bases lay in between. Germline V gene lookup returns CDR1 MNHNY and CDR2 SVGAGI (reference sequence). CDR3 in DNA: TGTGCCAGCAGTTACGCCTCGGGGCGGGACCGTGAGCAGTTCTTC. It translates to CASSYASGRDREQFF.

The sample holds many counts of this clonotype. The V gene is TRBV18, the J gene TRBJ2-2; D is possibly TRBD1 (5 bases). Deletions cut 2 bases from V and 1 base from J, with 8 bases between. The CDR3 contains 15 residues. Germline V CDR1 and CDR2: KGHSH, LQKENI. The CDR3 sequence is CASSPYQGNTGELFF. The CDR3, as DNA: TGTGCCAGCTCACCATATCAGGGGAACACCGGGGAGCTGTTTTTT.

The sample holds many counts of this clonotype. The chain combines TRBV7-9 with TRBJ2-7; TRBD1 agrees at 8 bases. The length of the CDR3 is 14 residues. Germline assignment: CDR1 SEHNR and CDR2 FQNEAQ (reference sequence). Unmatched junction bases numbered 5, after V lost 7 bases and J lost 0 bases. In nucleotides, the CDR3 is TGTGCCAGCACGGTTACAGGGGGCTCCTACGAGCAGTACTTC. Translating it yields CASTVTGGSYEQYF.

The genes are TRBV7-9 and TRBJ2-2; no clear D. This CDR3 is built from 15 residues. Trimming took 5 bases from V and 6 from J, leaving 16 bases between them. Germline CDR1 SEHNR, CDR2 FQNEAQ (reference sequence). CDR3 sequence: CASSLGSTAAGELFF. CDR3 bases: TGTGCCAGCAGCCTCGGGTCGACGGCGGCCGGGGAGCTGTTTTTT.

V and J are TRBV20-1 and TRBJ1-6, with 12 bases identical to TRBD1. This CDR3 contains 15 residues. V trimming: 5 bases; J trimming: 8 bases; junction bases outside the gene matches: 7. CDR1 and CDR2 (germline): DFQATT, SNEGSKA (reference sequence). CDR3 bases: TGCAGTGCTCCAGGGACAGGGGGCAAGGATTCACCCCTCCACTTT. Translating gives CSAPGTGGKDSPLHF.

This clonotype was detected only a few times. The V gene is TRBV7-2, the J gene TRBJ2-1; TRBD2 aligns across 9 bases. This CDR3 comprises 17 residues. The germline V gene encodes CDR1 SGHTA and CDR2 FQGNSA. The trim removed 2 bases at V and 8 bases at J, leaving 13 bases unmatched. CDR3 loop: CASSLSGGGGGGDEQFF. The CDR3, as DNA: TGTGCCAGCAGCTTAAGCGGCGGGGGGGGGGGGGGGGATGAGCAGTTCTTC.

The V gene is TRBV16, the J gene TRBJ1-5; D gene unclear. Per germline, CDR1 KGHSY and CDR2 FQNENV. The CDR3 is made up of 14 amino acids. V lost 4 bases and J 6 bases, leaving 13 bases between the germline ends. The CDR3 coding sequence is TGTGCCAGCAGCCCGGGAGTATCAGGTCAGCCCCAGCATTTT. Translation: CASSPGVSGQPQHF.

This clonotype has ten or more counts. This chain uses TRBV11-2 with TRBJ2-7; D remains ambiguous. Germline CDR1 is SGHAT and CDR2 is FQNNGV. V dropped 3 bases and J dropped 7 bases, with 16 bases sitting between them. This CDR3 spans 14 amino acids. The CDR3 nucleotides are TGTGCCAGCAGCTTTTGGGTGGACCCTTGGGAGCAGTACTTC. Residues: CASSFWVDPWEQYF.

The V and J genes are TRBV20-1 and TRBJ2-1, with D perhaps matching TRBD1 (5 bases). From germline, CDR1 is DFQATT and CDR2 SNEGSKA (reference sequence). V was shortened by 4 bases and J by 12 bases, with 25 bases between the two germline ends. The CDR3 extends over 15 amino acids. The CDR3 protein is CSAIMGPLGTDTQFF. CDR3 nucleotides: TGCAGTGCTATCATGGGGCCTCTAGGCACAGATACGCAGTTCTTC.

This clonotype was seen at least ten times. CDR3 sequence: CASSLVAHGDYEQYF. Written as DNA, the CDR3 is TGTGCCAGCAGCTTAGTGGCCCATGGGGACTACGAGCAGTACTTC. J is TRBJ2-7 and V is TRBV7-2, with D uncertain. CDR3 size: 15 residues. V was shortened by 1 base and J by 3 bases, with 13 bases between the two germline ends. Germline V gene sequence: CDR1 SGHTA, CDR2 FQGNSA.

The chain links TRBV19 to TRBJ2-1, with TRBD2 identical over 9 bases. With V trimmed by 6 bases and J by 2 bases, 8 bases remained unmatched. CDR1 is LNHDA, CDR2 SQIVND, per germline (reference sequence). This CDR3 is built from 16 residues. CDR3 loop: CASSLTSGPTYNEQFF. The CDR3 DNA reads TGTGCCAGTAGCCTGACTAGCGGTCCCACCTACAATGAGCAGTTCTTC.

This chain connects TRBV2 to TRBJ1-2; 9 nucleotides line up with TRBD1. The CDR3 is 14 amino acids. Germline V lookup: CDR1 SNHLY, CDR2 FYNNEI. Trimming at V came to 7 bases and at J to 4 bases, leaving 7 bases not matched to a gene. DNA for the CDR3: TGTGCCAGCATCCCGGACAGGGGAGGCTATGGCTACACCTTC. This gives the protein CASIPDRGGYGYTF.

In its sample, this clonotype was seen many times. This sequence joins TRBV2 and TRBJ2-7; a weak D match, TRBD1 (6 bases). Per germline, CDR1 SNHLY and CDR2 FYNNEI. The CDR3 totals 14 residues. The CDR3 is CAATPGTSSYEQYF. CDR3 DNA: TGTGCGGCCACTCCCGGGACATCCTCCTACGAGCAGTACTTC.

This clonotype was seen ten or more times. The chain joins TRBV5-1 to TRBJ2-5; 9 positions agree with TRBD2. The germline gives CDR1 SGHRS, CDR2 YFSETQ. The trim removed 5 bases at V and 2 bases at J, leaving 7 bases unmatched. The CDR3 extends over 15 amino acids. The CDR3, as DNA: TGCGCCAGCAGGAAGGGCGGGGGGGCACAAGAGACCCAGTACTTC. Amino acids: CASRKGGGAQETQYF.

J is TRBJ2-1 and V is TRBV20-1; TRBD2 agrees at 9 bases. With V trimmed by 0 bases and J by 0 bases, 3 bases remained unmatched. In germline, CDR1 is DFQATT, CDR2 SNEGSKA (reference sequence). The CDR3 covers 16 residues. The CDR3 loop is CSARDAGGSSYNEQFF. The CDR3 nucleotides read TGCAGTGCTAGAGATGCGGGAGGGAGCTCCTACAATGAGCAGTTCTTC.

The rearrangement links TRBV4-1 to TRBJ2-3; D uncertain. Germline V gene data show CDR1 as MGHRA and CDR2 as YSYEKL. V lost 1 base and J 1 base, leaving 9 bases between the germline ends. This CDR3 is 15 amino acids long. Written as DNA, the CDR3 is TGCGCCAGCAGCCAAGTAGTTCCCGGCACAGATACGCAGTATTTT. Protein: CASSQVVPGTDTQYF.

The rearrangement joins TRBV25-1 to TRBJ1-1; perhaps TRBD1 as D (5 bases). The CDR3 is 12 amino acids. Germline-derived CDR1 and CDR2 are MGHDK and SYGVNS. V lost 8 bases, J lost 7 bases, and 14 bases lay in between. CDR3 sequence (DNA): TGTGCCAGCTTCCATCGGGGCAGTGAAGCTTTCTTT. The encoded protein is CASFHRGSEAFF.

V and J are TRBV10-2 and TRBJ1-2; D remains ambiguous. This CDR3 region has 13 residues. Germline V gene lookup returns CDR1 WSHSY and CDR2 SAAADI. V was clipped by 2 bases and J by 8 bases, with 12 bases between them. The chain's CDR3 is CASSEERRLGYTF. For the CDR3, the DNA is TGCGCCAGCAGTGAGGAAAGGAGGCTCGGCTACACCTTC.

This clonotype was seen ten or more times. V gene TRBV30 combines with J gene TRBJ1-3; D gene ambiguous. The CDR3 contains 15 residues. The germline V and J ends were trimmed by 0 bases and 0 bases, with 9 bases remaining between them. Per germline, CDR1 GTSNPN and CDR2 SVGIG (reference sequence). The DNA of the CDR3 is TGTGCCTGGAGTGTGGCCAGAAGCTCTGGAAACACCATATATTTT. Its translation is CAWSVARSSGNTIYF.

At least ten counts were recorded for this clonotype. The J gene is TRBJ2-1, the V gene TRBV12-3 or TRBV12-4; TRBD2 matches at 14 bases. V trimming: 4 bases; J trimming: 4 bases; junction bases outside the gene matches: 3. This CDR3 spans 16 amino acids. CDR3 residues: CASSSRLAGGYNEQFF. CDR3 nucleotide sequence: TGTGCCAGCAGTTCCCGACTAGCGGGAGGGTACAATGAGCAGTTCTTC.

In its sample, this clonotype was seen a few times. J is TRBJ2-1 and V is TRBV20-1; 8 bases fit TRBD1. The CDR3 is 12 residues long. Germline V gives CDR1 DFQATT, CDR2 SNEGSKA (reference sequence). Unmatched junction bases numbered 5, after V lost 5 bases and J lost 8 bases. CDR3: CSAGGQGHEQFF. CDR3 nucleotides: TGCAGTGCTGGCGGACAGGGCCATGAGCAGTTCTTC.

Remarks on this clonotype: Given a much more abundant clone one base away, this may be a read error. The chain recombines TRBV20-1 with TRBJ1-3; possibly TRBD1 for D (5 bases). This CDR3 region has 13 residues. Trimming cost V 6 bases and J 4 bases, with 13 bases left between them. Germline loops: CDR1 DFQATT, CDR2 SNEGSKA (reference sequence). CDR3 sequence: CSAPGGVGNTIYF. The CDR3 DNA is TGCAGTGCCCCGGGGGGGGTCGGAAACACCATATATTTT.

The chain uses TRBV28 and TRBJ2-5, with D uncertain. Germline V gives CDR1 MDHEN, CDR2 SYDVKM. The length of the CDR3 is 15 residues. The V end lost 5 bases, the J end lost 1 base, and 14 bases lay between the germline ends. CDR3 amino acids: CASSKGAGVQETQYF. The CDR3 coding sequence is TGTGCCAGCAGTAAAGGAGCAGGCGTCCAAGAGACCCAGTACTTC.

This chain joins TRBV30 and TRBJ1-5; 9 nucleotides agree with TRBD1. CDR1 and CDR2 from the germline V gene are GTSNPN and SVGIG (reference sequence). The CDR3 length is 15 residues. The junction had 11 bases not matched to a gene; V was cut back by 5 bases and J by 6 bases. The chain's CDR3 is CAWGPTTGGSQPQHF. CDR3 nucleotide sequence: TGTGCCTGGGGTCCCACGACAGGGGGAAGTCAGCCCCAGCATTTT.